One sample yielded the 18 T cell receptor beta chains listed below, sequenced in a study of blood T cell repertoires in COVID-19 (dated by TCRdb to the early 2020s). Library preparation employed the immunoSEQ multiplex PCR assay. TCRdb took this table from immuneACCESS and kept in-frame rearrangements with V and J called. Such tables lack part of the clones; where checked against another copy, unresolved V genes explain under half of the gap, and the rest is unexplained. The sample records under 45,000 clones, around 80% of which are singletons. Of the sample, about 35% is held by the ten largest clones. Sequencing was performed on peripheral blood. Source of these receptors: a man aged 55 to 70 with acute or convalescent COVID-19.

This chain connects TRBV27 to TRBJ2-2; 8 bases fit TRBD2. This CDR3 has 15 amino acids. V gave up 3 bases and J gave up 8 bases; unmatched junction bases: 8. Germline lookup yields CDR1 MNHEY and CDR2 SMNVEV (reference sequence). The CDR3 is CASSLGAGVTGELFF. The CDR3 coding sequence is TGTGCCAGCAGTTTGGGAGCGGGAGTTACTGGGGAGCTGTTTTTT.

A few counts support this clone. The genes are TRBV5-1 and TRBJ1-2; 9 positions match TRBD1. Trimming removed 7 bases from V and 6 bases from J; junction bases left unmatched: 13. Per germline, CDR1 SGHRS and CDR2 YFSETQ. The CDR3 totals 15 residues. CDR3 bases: TGCGCCAGCGGGGACAGGGAAGGGGGATTAGATGGCTACACCTTC. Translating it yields CASGDREGGLDGYTF.

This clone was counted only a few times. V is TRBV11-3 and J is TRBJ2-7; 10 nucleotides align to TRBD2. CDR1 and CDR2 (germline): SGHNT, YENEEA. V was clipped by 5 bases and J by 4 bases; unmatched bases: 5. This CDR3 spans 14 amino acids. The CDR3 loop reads CASSRGLASYEQYF. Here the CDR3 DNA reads TGTGCCAGCAGCCGGGGACTAGCGTCGTACGAGCAGTACTTC.

CDR3 sequence: CASSGGGFHEQFF. CDR3 in DNA: TGCGCCAGCAGCGGCGGAGGTTTCCACGAGCAGTTCTTC. The chain combines TRBV5-1 with TRBJ2-1, with D perhaps matching TRBD2 (5 bases). Germline loops: CDR1 SGHRS, CDR2 YFSETQ. V was trimmed by 4 bases and J by 10 bases, leaving 15 bases between them. This CDR3 contains 13 residues.

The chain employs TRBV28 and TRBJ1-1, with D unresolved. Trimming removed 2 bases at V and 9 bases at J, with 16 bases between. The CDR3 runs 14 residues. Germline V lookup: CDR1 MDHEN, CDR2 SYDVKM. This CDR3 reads CASSLGFAVYKAFF. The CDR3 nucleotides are TGTGCCAGCAGTTTAGGGTTTGCGGTCTACAAAGCTTTCTTT.

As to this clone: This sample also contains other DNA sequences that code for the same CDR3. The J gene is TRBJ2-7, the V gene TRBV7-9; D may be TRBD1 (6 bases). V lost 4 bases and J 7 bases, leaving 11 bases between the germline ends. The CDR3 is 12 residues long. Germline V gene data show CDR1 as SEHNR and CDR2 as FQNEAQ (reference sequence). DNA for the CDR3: TGTGCCAGCAGCTCACAGGGTCGGGAGCAGTACTTC. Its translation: CASSSQGREQYF.

The CDR3 here is CATSEGRPQETQYF. Written as DNA, the CDR3 is TGTGCCACCAGTGAGGGCAGGCCCCAAGAGACCCAGTACTTC. The chain employs TRBV24-1 and TRBJ2-5; D is uncertain. CDR1 and CDR2 from the germline V gene are KGHDR and SFDVKD. The length of the CDR3 is 14 residues. The germline V and J ends were trimmed by 4 bases and 1 base, with 9 bases remaining between them.

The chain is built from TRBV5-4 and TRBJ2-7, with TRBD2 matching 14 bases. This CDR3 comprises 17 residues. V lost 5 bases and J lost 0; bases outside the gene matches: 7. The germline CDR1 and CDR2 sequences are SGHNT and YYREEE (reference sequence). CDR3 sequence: CASRSGTSGSTSYEQYF. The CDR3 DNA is TGTGCCAGCAGGTCGGGGACTAGCGGGAGCACCTCCTACGAGCAGTACTTC. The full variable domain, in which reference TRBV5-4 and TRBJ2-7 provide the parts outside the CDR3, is ETGVTQSPTHLIKTRGQQVTLRCSSQSGHNTVSWYQQALGQGPQFIFQYYREEENGRGNFPPRFSGLQFPNYSSELNVNALELDDSALYLCASRSGTSGSTSYEQYFGPGTRLTVT.

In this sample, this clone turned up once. The CDR3 DNA is TGTGCCAGCAAGCGGGATGGAAATGAGCAGTTCTTC. It translates to CASKRDGNEQFF. V and J are TRBV2 and TRBJ2-1, with TRBD2 identical over 7 bases. V dropped 7 bases and J dropped 7; count of bases not matched to a gene: 4. From germline, CDR1 is SNHLY and CDR2 FYNNEI. The CDR3 consists of 12 residues.

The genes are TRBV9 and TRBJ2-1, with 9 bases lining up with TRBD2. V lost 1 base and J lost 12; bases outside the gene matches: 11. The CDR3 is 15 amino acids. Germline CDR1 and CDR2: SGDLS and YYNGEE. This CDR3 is CASSVPPSGAGGQFF. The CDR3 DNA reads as TGTGCCAGCAGCGTACCCCCTAGCGGGGCGGGGGGGCAGTTCTTC.

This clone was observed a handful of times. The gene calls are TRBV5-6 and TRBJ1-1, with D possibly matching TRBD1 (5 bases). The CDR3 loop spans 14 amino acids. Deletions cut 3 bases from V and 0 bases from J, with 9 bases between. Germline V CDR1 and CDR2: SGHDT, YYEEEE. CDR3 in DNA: TGTGCCAGCAGCTGGGCGGGGGTGAACACTGAAGCTTTCTTT. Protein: CASSWAGVNTEAFF.

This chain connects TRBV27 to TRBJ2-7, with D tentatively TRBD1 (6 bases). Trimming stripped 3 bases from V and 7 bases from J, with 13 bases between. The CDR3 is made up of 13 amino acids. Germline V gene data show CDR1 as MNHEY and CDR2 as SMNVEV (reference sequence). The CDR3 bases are TGTGCCAGCAGTTTGCACAGGGCTCGAGAGCAGTACTTC. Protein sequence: CASSLHRAREQYF.

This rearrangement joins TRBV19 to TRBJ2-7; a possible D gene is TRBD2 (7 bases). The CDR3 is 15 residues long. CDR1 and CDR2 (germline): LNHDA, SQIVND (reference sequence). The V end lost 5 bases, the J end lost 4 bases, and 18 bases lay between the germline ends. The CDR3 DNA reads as TGTGCCAGTAGTCACCCGGGGGGCCCAAAGTACGAGCAGTACTTC. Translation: CASSHPGGPKYEQYF.

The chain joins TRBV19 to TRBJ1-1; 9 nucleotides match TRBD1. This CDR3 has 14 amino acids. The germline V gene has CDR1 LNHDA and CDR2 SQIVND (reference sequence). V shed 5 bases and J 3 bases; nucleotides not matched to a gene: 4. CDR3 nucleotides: TGTGCCAGTAGTTCCTGGACAGGGGACACTGAAGCTTTCTTT. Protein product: CASSSWTGDTEAFF.

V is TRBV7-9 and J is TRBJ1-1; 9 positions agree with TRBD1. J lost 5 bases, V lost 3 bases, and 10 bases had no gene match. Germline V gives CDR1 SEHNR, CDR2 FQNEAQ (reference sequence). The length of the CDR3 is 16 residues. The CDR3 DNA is TGTGCCAGCAGCTTCCAACCGGGACAGGGAGGTACTGAAGCTTTCTTT. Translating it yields CASSFQPGQGGTEAFF.

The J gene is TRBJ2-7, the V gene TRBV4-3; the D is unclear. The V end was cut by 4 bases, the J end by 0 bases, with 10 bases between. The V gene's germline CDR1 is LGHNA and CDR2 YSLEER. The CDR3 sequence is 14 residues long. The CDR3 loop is CASSPGRLSYEQYF. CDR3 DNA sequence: TGCGCCAGCAGCCCGGGTCGCCTCTCCTACGAGCAGTACTTC.

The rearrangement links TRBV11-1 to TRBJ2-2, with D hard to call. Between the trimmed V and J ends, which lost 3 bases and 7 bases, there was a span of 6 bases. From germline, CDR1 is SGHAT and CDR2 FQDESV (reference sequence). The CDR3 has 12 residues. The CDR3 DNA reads TGTGCCAGCAGCTTCGAGGACGGGGAGCTGTTTTTT. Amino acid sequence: CASSFEDGELFF.

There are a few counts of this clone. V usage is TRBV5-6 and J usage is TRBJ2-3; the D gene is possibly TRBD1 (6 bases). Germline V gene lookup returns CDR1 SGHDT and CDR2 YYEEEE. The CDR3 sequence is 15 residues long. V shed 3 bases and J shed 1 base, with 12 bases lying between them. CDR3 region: CASSSPSGGTDTQYF. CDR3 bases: TGTGCCAGCAGCTCGCCCTCAGGGGGCACAGATACGCAGTATTTT.